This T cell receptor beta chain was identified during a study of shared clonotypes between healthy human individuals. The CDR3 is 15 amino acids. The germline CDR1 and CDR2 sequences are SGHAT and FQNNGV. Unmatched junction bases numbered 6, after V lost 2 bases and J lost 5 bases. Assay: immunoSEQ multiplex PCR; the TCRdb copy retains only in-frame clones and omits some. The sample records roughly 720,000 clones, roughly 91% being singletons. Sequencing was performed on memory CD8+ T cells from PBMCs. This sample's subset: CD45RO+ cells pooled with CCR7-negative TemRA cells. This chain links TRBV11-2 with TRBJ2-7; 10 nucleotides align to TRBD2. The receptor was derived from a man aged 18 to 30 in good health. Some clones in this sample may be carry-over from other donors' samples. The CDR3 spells CASSLWTSGPHEQYF. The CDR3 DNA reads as TGTGCCAGCAGCTTATGGACTAGCGGACCACACGAGCAGTACTTC.